What follows are 28 T cell receptor beta chains derived from one specimen sequenced in a study of post-analysis software for immune sequencing data. Unique-molecular-identifier-tagged TCR beta cDNA libraries were used. TCRdb passed the PCR reads through MiXCR, listing each CDR3 protein once. The repertoire holds about 540,000 distinct CDR3 sequences, around a third seen once, with less than 6% in the top ten. No antigens are known for them. General study results and limits: With TRBV5-6, TRBV5-1 and TRBV20-1 included, about five TRBV segments were more frequent in patients than in controls.

The specimen sequenced was blood. The origin of the receptors is a girl younger than 18 with multiple sclerosis.

The chain links TRBV7-2 to TRBJ1-4, with 10 bases fitting TRBD1. The ends lost 8 bases at V and 8 bases at J; junction bases unmatched: 8. This CDR3 spans 14 amino acids. Germline V gene data show CDR1 as SGHTA and CDR2 as FQGNSA. CDR3 nucleotides: TGTGCCAGCGCTGACAGGGGGCTCAGGGAAAAACTGTTTTTT. Translating it yields CASADRGLREKLFF.

V is TRBV5-8 and J is TRBJ2-1, with 10 positions matching TRBD1. J was trimmed by 2 bases and V by 3 bases; bases with no gene match: 2. The CDR3 is 15 amino acids. Germline V gene lookup returns CDR1 SGHTS and CDR2 YDEGEE. The CDR3 DNA follows: TGTGCCAGCAGCTGGACAGGGGGTCCCTACAATGAGCAGTTCTTC. Its protein product is CASSWTGGPYNEQFF. The full variable domain, its missing parts supplied by reference TRBV5-8 and TRBJ2-1, is EAGVTQSPTHLIKTRGQQATLRCSPISGHTSVYWYQQALGLGLQFLLWYDEGEERNRGNFPPRFSGRQFPNYSSELNVNALELEDSALYLCASSWTGGPYNEQFFGPGTRLTVL.

The rearrangement uses TRBV7-6 and TRBJ2-5; D is ambiguous. CDR1 is SGHVS, CDR2 FNYEAQ, per germline. The CDR3 totals 13 residues. The V and J ends lost 7 bases and 0 bases respectively, with 9 bases between them. DNA of the CDR3: TGTGCCAGCAATGGCGGCTACCAAGAGACCCAGTACTTC. The encoded protein is CASNGGYQETQYF.

The CDR3 DNA reads as TGTGCCAGCAGTGACAGGGTACGAACTTTCTTT. Residues: CASSDRVRTFF. This chain connects TRBV6-4 to TRBJ1-1; D unresolved. Germline V gives CDR1 MRHNA, CDR2 SNTAGT. This CDR3 has 11 amino acids. Trimming took off 2 bases at V and 12 bases at J, with 10 bases between the two ends.

V and J are TRBV4-1 and TRBJ1-2, with a tentative D call TRBD1 (6 bases). CDR1 MGHRA and CDR2 YSYEKL come from the germline V gene. The length of the CDR3 is 13 residues. V lost 4 bases to trimming and J lost 4 bases, with 10 bases between them. The CDR3 nucleotides are TGCGCCAGCAGCCCTGAACAGGGCTATGGCTACACCTTC. It encodes CASSPEQGYGYTF.

V and J are TRBV4-1 and TRBJ2-3; no clear D. Between the trimmed V and J ends, which lost 0 bases and 4 bases, there was a span of 8 bases. The germline gives CDR1 MGHRA, CDR2 YSYEKL. CDR3 length: 14 residues. The CDR3 here is CASSQEGTPDTQYF. CDR3 coding DNA: TGCGCCAGCAGCCAAGAGGGAACCCCAGATACGCAGTATTTT.

This clonotype was detected only a few times. The chain employs TRBV20-1 and TRBJ1-1, with TRBD1 as a possible D gene (5 bases). Trimming took 5 bases from V and 7 from J, leaving 17 bases between them. Per the germline V gene, CDR1 is DFQATT and CDR2 is SNEGSKA (reference sequence). There are 13 residues in the CDR3. The CDR3 protein is CSAPSADRNEAFF. CDR3 DNA sequence: TGCAGTGCTCCCTCCGCTGACAGAAATGAAGCTTTCTTT.

This clonotype has just a few counts. It may be a read error: a sequence one base away is much more abundant. The chain couples TRBV7-3 to TRBJ2-6; TRBD1 might be the D (6 bases). The germline gives CDR1 SGHTA, CDR2 FQGTGA. The CDR3 has 15 amino acids. CDR3 residues: CASNLQGAGANVLTF. In nucleotides, the CDR3 is TGTGCCAGCAACTTACAGGGCGCTGGGGCCAACGTCCTGACTTTC.

The chain uses TRBV11-2 and TRBJ2-5, with TRBD1 as a possible D gene (5 bases). There are 14 residues in the CDR3. Germline CDR1 is SGHAT and CDR2 is FQNNGV. Trimming removed 1 base at V and 1 base at J, with 7 bases between. CDR3 coding DNA: TGTGCCAGCAGCTTAGTGACAGCCCAAGAGACCCAGTACTTC. It yields the protein CASSLVTAQETQYF. Variable domain in full (rest from reference TRBV11-2 and TRBJ2-5): EAGVAQSPRYKIIEKRQSVAFWCNPISGHATLYWYQQILGQGPKLLIQFQNNGVVDDSQLPKDRFSAERLKGVDSTLKIQPAKLEDSAVYLCASSLVTAQETQYFGPGTRLLVL.

The chain couples TRBV7-2 to TRBJ2-7, with D perhaps matching TRBD2 (5 bases). The tail of the sequence fits TRBJ2-5 better, so the J call may be wrong. The germline gives CDR1 SGHTA, CDR2 FQGNSA. CDR3 length: 17 residues. CDR3 DNA: TGTGCCAGCAGCTCCGGCCCCGGACTGAACGTCAAGGAGACCCAGTACTTC. Protein product: CASSSGPGLNVKETQYF.

The chain links TRBV20-1 to TRBJ2-3, with D tentatively TRBD1 or TRBD2 (6 bases each). The CDR3 totals 14 residues. V was trimmed by 7 bases and J by 1 base, leaving 15 bases between them. CDR1 is DFQATT and CDR2 is SNEGSKA in the germline V gene (reference sequence). The CDR3 loop reads CSVGGRDRTDTQYF. The CDR3, as DNA: TGCAGTGTGGGGGGCAGAGACCGCACAGATACGCAGTATTTT.

The J gene is TRBJ2-7, the V gene TRBV5-6, with TRBD2 matching 9 bases. The V gene end was trimmed by 4 bases and the J gene end by 3 bases; junction bases not matched to a gene: 11. Germline V gene lookup returns CDR1 SGHDT and CDR2 YYEEEE. The CDR3 contains 16 residues. CDR3 sequence reads: CASSQGGGLAGYEQYF. In nucleotides, the CDR3 is TGTGCCAGCAGCCAAGGAGGGGGACTAGCCGGCTACGAGCAGTACTTC.

This clonotype has a handful of counts. The chain links TRBV10-1 to TRBJ1-6, with TRBD1 matching 7 bases. The J segment lost 9 bases and the V segment lost 6 bases, leaving 8 bases of the junction unmatched. The germline CDR1 and CDR2 sequences are WNHNN and SYGVQD (reference sequence). The CDR3 runs to 14 residues. For the CDR3, the DNA is TGCGCCAGCAGGGATGACAGGGAAAGTTCACCCCTCCACTTT. As protein: CASRDDRESSPLHF.

The chain is built from TRBV27 and TRBJ2-7, with 9 bases matching TRBD2. The J call is in doubt because the DNA end fits TRBJ2-5 better. CDR3 length: 15 amino acids. The germline CDR1 and CDR2 sequences are MNHEY and SMNVEV (reference sequence). The CDR3 bases are TGTGCCACCTGGAAGGGGCGGGAGGGCCCCGAGACCCAGTACTTC. It encodes CATWKGREGPETQYF.

V gene TRBV11-2 combines with J gene TRBJ1-3, with D hard to call. Trimming removed 4 bases at V and 0 bases at J, with 10 bases between. The CDR3 length is 15 residues. Germline V gene sequence: CDR1 SGHAT, CDR2 FQNNGV. The CDR3 loop reads CASSSSGLSGNTIYF. The CDR3 DNA reads TGTGCCAGCAGCTCCAGCGGACTCTCTGGAAACACCATATATTTT.

The V gene is TRBV12-3 or TRBV12-4, the J gene TRBJ2-7; 7 nucleotides line up with TRBD1. The length of the CDR3 is 13 residues. J gave up 3 bases and V 5 bases, and 4 bases lay outside the gene matches. The CDR3, as DNA: TGTGCCAGCAGTATTGGACAGGTCTACGAGCAGTACTTC. Its protein product is CASSIGQVYEQYF.

Only a few counts were recorded for this clonotype. The chain carries TRBV2 and TRBJ2-7; TRBD1 agrees at 9 bases. Per the germline V gene, CDR1 is SNHLY and CDR2 is FYNNEI. V was clipped by 6 bases and J by 1 base; unmatched bases: 7. This CDR3 has 15 residues. The CDR3 loop reads CASRSGTGPSYEQYF. CDR3 nucleotide sequence: TGTGCCAGCAGATCCGGGACAGGGCCATCCTACGAGCAGTACTTC. The full variable domain, its missing parts supplied by reference TRBV2 and TRBJ2-7, is EPEVTQTPSHQVTQMGQEVILRCVPISNHLYFYWYRQILGQKVEFLVSFYNNEISEKSEIFDDQFSVERPDGSNFTLKIRSTKLEDSAMYFCASRSGTGPSYEQYFGPGTRLTVT.

This clonotype was seen only a few times. The chain links TRBV20-1 to TRBJ2-7; D might be TRBD1 (6 bases). The J call may be wrong; the DNA end is better matched by TRBJ2-5. The CDR3 length is 13 residues. In germline, CDR1 is DFQATT, CDR2 SNEGSKA (reference sequence). CDR3 coding DNA: TGCAGTGCCCTGCTACCAGGGGCAGAGACCCAGTACTTC. Translation gives CSALLPGAETQYF.

The V gene is TRBV20-1, the J gene TRBJ1-6; tentatively, D is TRBD1 (5 bases). CDR3 length: 16 amino acids. The V and J ends lost 6 bases and 0 bases respectively, with 15 bases between them. Germline V CDR1 and CDR2: DFQATT, SNEGSKA (reference sequence). The CDR3 sequence: CSAPRGDRSYNSPLHF. In DNA form, the CDR3 reads TGCAGTGCCCCGAGGGGAGACCGCTCCTATAATTCACCCCTCCACTTT.

This clonotype was counted between two and nine times. This rearrangement joins TRBV12-3 or TRBV12-4 to TRBJ2-5; 10 bases line up with TRBD2. With 5 bases clipped from V and 5 bases from J, the junction kept 8 bases outside the gene matches. The CDR3 runs to 15 residues. CDR3 DNA sequence: TGTGCCAGCAGTGATACCGGGACTAGCGAGGAGACCCAGTACTTC. Its translation: CASSDTGTSEETQYF.

This clonotype was detected only a few times. The chain links TRBV29-1 to TRBJ2-1; tentative D call: TRBD1 (7 bases). V was shortened by 6 bases and J by 4 bases, with 19 bases between the two germline ends. Germline CDR1 reads SQVTM; CDR2 reads ANQGSEA. The CDR3 sequence is 15 residues long. CDR3: CSVGGTEISYNEQFF. For the CDR3, the DNA is TGCAGCGTAGGAGGGACAGAGATTAGTTACAATGAGCAGTTCTTC.

With respect to this clonotype: A single base separates this from a much larger clone, so it may be a read error. V is TRBV18 and J is TRBJ2-6; maybe TRBD1 (5 bases). Germline V CDR1 and CDR2: KGHSH, LQKENI. This CDR3 comprises 14 residues. The CDR3 nucleotides are TGTGCCAGCTCAATAGAATCTGGGGCCAACGCCCTGACTTTC. Translated: CASSIESGANALTF.

V and J are TRBV5-1 and TRBJ2-3; 8 bases are shared with TRBD1. The junction had 8 bases not matched to a gene; V was cut back by 0 bases and J by 5 bases. The CDR3 has 16 residues. The germline gives CDR1 SGHRS, CDR2 YFSETQ. CDR3 coding DNA: TGCGCCAGCAGCTTGGGGGCAGGGGGCGCGAAAGATACGCAGTATTTT. Its translation is CASSLGAGGAKDTQYF. Drawing the rest from reference TRBV5-1 and TRBJ2-3, the complete variable domain is KAGVTQTPRYLIKTRGQQVTLSCSPISGHRSVSWYQQTPGQGLQFLFEYFSETQRNKGNFPGRFSGRQFSNSRSEMNVSTLELGDSALYLCASSLGAGGAKDTQYFGPGTRLTVL.

The chain joins TRBV9 to TRBJ1-1; D unclear. V lost 2 bases and J 6 bases, leaving 14 bases between the germline ends. The CDR3 runs 14 residues. In germline, CDR1 is SGDLS, CDR2 YYNGEE. The CDR3 nucleotides are TGTGCCAGCAGCGTGGGCAGCTCCTTCGCTGAAGCTTTCTTT. Translation gives CASSVGSSFAEAFF.

The chain uses TRBV7-2 and TRBJ1-5; D gene ambiguous. The CDR3 has 13 residues. Trimming left V 2 bases short and J 7 bases short, with 9 bases between. CDR1 is SGHTA and CDR2 is FQGNSA in the germline V gene. Here the CDR3 DNA reads TGTGCCAGCAGCTTAAGGGATTGGCAGCCCCAGCATTTT. Residues: CASSLRDWQPQHF. The whole variable domain, remainder taken from reference TRBV7-2 and TRBJ1-5, is GAGVSQSPSNKVTEKGKDVELRCDPISGHTALYWYRQSLGQGLEFLIYFQGNSAPDKSGLPSDRFSAERTGGSVSTLTIQRTQQEDSAVYLCASSLRDWQPQHFGDGTRLSIL.

The chain carries TRBV27 and TRBJ2-3; no definite D call. This CDR3 is built from 16 residues. Germline CDR1 is MNHEY and CDR2 is SMNVEV (reference sequence). Trimming left V 0 bases short and J 2 bases short, with 12 bases between. CDR3 nucleotides: TGTGCCAGCAGTTTATCCCGAGACCCCTACACAGATACGCAGTATTTT. It codes for CASSLSRDPYTDTQYF.

The chain employs TRBV5-1 and TRBJ2-5, with 14 bases lining up with TRBD2. Trimming at V came to 4 bases and at J to 2 bases, leaving 4 bases not matched to a gene. Germline V gives CDR1 SGHRS, CDR2 YFSETQ. The CDR3 contains 16 residues. This CDR3 is CASSDGLAGGQETQYF. The CDR3, as DNA: TGCGCCAGCAGCGATGGACTAGCGGGGGGTCAAGAGACCCAGTACTTC.

The chain carries TRBV20-1 and TRBJ2-7; D remains ambiguous. Germline V CDR1 and CDR2: DFQATT, SNEGSKA (reference sequence). V dropped 0 bases and J dropped 2 bases, with 14 bases sitting between them. The CDR3 is 15 residues long. CDR3 sequence reads: CSARDGQDFTYEQYF. In nucleotides, the CDR3 is TGCAGTGCTAGAGATGGCCAAGACTTCACCTACGAGCAGTACTTC.